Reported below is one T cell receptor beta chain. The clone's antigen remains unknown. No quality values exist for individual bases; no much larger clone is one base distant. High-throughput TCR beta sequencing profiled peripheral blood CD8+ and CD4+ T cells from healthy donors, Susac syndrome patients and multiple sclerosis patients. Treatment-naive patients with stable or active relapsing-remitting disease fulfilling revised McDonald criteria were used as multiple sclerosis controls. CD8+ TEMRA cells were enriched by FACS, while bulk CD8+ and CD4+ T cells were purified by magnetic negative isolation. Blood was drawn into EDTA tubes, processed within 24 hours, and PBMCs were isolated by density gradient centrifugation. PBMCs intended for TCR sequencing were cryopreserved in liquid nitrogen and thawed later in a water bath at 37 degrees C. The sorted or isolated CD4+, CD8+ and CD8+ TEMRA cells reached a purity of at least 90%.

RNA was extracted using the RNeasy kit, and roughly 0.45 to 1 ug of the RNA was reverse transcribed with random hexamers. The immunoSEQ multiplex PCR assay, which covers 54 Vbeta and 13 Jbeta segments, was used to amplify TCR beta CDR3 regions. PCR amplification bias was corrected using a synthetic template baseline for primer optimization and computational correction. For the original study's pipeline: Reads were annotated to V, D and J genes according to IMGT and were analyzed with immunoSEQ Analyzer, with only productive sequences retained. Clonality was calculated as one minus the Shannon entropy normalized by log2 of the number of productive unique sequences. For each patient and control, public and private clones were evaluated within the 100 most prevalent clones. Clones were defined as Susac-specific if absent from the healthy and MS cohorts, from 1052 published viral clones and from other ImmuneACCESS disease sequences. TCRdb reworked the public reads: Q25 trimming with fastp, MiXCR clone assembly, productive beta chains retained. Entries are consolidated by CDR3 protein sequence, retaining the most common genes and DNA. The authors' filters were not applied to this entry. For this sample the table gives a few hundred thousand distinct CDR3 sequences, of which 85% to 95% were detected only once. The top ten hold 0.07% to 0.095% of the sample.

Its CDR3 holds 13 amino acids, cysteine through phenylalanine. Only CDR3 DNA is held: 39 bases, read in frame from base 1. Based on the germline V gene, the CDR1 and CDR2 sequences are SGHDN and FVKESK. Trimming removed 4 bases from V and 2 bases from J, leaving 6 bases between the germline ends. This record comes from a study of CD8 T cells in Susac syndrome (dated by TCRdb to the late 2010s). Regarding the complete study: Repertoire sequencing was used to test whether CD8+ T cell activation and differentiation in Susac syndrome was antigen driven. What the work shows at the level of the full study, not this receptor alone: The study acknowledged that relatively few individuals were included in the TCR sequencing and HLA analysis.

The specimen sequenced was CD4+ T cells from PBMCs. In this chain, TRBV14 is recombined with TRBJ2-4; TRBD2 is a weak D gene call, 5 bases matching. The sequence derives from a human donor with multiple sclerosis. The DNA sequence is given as TGTGCCAGCAGCCGGGAGACCAAAAACATTCAGTACTTC. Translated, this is CASSRETKNIQYF.